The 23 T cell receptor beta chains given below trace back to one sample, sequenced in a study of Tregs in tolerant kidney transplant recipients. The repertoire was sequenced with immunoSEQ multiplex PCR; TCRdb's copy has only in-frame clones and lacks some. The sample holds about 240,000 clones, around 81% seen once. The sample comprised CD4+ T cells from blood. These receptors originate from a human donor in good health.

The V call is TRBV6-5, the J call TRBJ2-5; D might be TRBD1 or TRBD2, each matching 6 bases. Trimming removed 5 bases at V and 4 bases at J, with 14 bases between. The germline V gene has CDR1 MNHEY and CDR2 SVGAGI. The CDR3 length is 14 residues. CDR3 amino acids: CASSEGGASETQYF. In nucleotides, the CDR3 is TGTGCCAGCAGTGAGGGGGGAGCGTCAGAGACCCAGTACTTC.

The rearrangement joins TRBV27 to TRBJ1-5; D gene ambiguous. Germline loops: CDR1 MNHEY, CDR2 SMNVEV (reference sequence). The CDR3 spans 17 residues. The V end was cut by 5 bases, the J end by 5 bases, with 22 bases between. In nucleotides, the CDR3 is TGTGCCAGCAGTCCACACCGGAGGGTATCTTTCTATCAGCCCCAGCATTTT. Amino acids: CASSPHRRVSFYQPQHF.

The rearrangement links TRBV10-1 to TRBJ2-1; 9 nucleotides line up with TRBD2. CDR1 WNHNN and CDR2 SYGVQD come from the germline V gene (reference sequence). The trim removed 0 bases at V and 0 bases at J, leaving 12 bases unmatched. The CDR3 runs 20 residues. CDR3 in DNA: TGCGCCAGCAGTGAGTCGAGGACTAGCGATGGGCGGTACTCCTACAATGAGCAGTTCTTC. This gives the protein CASSESRTSDGRYSYNEQFF.

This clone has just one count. CDR3 coding DNA: TGTGCCAGCAGTGCCAGGACAGGCGCGAACACCGGGGAGCTGTTTTTT. As protein: CASSARTGANTGELFF. The chain uses TRBV6-1 and TRBJ2-2; 7 nucleotides align to TRBD1. With V trimmed by 4 bases and J by 0 bases, 5 bases remained unmatched. The V gene's germline CDR1 is MNHNS and CDR2 SASEGT. This CDR3 comprises 16 residues.

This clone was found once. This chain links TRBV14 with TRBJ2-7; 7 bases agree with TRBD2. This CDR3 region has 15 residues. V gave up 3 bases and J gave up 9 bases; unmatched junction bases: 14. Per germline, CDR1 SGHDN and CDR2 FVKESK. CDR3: CASSQGGTGRRVQYF. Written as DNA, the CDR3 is TGTGCCAGCAGCCAGGGGGGGACGGGACGACGAGTGCAGTACTTC.

The CDR3 spells CASSLGGYRSYEQYF. In DNA form, the CDR3 reads TGTGCCAGCAGCTTAGGCGGCTACAGGTCCTACGAGCAGTACTTC. The J gene is TRBJ2-5, the V gene TRBV7-2; TRBD1 is a possible D gene (5 bases). The J call is doubtful: the DNA matches TRBJ2-7 better. From germline, CDR1 is SGHTA and CDR2 FQGNSA. This CDR3 is built from 15 residues.

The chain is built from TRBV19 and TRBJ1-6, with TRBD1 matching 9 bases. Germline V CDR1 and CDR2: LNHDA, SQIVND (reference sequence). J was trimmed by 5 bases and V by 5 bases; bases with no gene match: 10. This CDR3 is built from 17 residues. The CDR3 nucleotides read TGTGCCAGTAGTCACCATACTGGGACAGGGAATAATTCACCCCTCCACTTT. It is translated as CASSHHTGTGNNSPLHF. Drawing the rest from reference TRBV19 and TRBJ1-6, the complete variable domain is DGGITQSPKYLFRKEGQNVTLSCEQNLNHDAMYWYRQDPGQGLRLIYYSQIVNDFQKGDIAEGYSVSREKKESFPLTVTSAQKNPTAFYLCASSHHTGTGNNSPLHFGNGTRLTVT.

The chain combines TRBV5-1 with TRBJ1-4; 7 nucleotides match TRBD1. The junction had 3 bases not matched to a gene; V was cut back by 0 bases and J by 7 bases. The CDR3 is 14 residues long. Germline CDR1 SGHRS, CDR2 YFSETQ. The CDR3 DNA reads TGCGCCAGCAGCTTGGACAGGGGACGTGAAAAACTGTTTTTT. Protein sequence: CASSLDRGREKLFF.

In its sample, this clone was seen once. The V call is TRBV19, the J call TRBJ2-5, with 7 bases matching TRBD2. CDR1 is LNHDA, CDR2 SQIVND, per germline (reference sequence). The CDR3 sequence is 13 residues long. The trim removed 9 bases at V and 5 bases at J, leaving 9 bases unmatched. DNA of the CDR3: TGTGCCAGCAGGGAGGGCTCCGTGGAGACCCAGTACTTC. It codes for CASREGSVETQYF.

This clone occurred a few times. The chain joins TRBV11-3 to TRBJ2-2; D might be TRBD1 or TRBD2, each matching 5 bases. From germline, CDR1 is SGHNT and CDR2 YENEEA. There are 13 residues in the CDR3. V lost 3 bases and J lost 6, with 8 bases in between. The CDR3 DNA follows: TGTGCCAGCAGCTTTAGGGACCCCGGGGAGCTGTTTTTT. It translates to CASSFRDPGELFF.

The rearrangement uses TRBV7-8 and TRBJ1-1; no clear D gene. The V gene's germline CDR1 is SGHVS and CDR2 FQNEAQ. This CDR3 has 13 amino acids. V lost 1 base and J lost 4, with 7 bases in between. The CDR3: CASSLGQSTEAFF. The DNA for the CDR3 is TGTGCCAGCAGCTTAGGCCAATCCACTGAAGCTTTCTTT.

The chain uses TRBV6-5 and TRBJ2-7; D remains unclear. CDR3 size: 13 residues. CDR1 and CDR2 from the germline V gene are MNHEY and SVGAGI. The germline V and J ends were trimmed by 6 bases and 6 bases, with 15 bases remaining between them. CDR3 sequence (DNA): TGTGCCAGCAGATCGGGTCCGCTAGGCGAGCAGTACTTC. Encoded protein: CASRSGPLGEQYF.

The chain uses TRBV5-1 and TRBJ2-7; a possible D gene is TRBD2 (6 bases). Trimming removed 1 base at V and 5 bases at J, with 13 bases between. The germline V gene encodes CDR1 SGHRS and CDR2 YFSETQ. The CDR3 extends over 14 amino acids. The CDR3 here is CASSLIAGGDEQYF. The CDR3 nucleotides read TGCGCCAGCAGCTTGATCGCGGGCGGGGACGAGCAGTACTTC.

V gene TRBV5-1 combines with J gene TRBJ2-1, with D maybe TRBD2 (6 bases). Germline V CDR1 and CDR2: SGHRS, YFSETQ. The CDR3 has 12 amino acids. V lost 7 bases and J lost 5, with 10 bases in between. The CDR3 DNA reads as TGCGCCAGCGGTCGGGAGCACAATGAGCAGTTCTTC. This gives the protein CASGREHNEQFF. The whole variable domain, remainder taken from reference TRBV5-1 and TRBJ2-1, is KAGVTQTPRYLIKTRGQQVTLSCSPISGHRSVSWYQQTPGQGLQFLFEYFSETQRNKGNFPGRFSGRQFSNSRSEMNVSTLELGDSALYLCASGREHNEQFFGPGTRLTVL.

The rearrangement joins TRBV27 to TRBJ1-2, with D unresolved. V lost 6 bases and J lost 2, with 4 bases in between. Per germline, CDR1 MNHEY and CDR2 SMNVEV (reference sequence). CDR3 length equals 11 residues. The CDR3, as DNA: TGTGCCAGCAGAATGAACTATGGCTACACCTTC. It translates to CASRMNYGYTF.

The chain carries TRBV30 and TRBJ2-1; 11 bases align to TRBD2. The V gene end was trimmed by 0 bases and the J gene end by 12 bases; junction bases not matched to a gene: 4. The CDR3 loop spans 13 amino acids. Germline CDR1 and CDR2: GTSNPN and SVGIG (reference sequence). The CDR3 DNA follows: TGTGCCTGGAGTGTAGTCCTAGCGGGGGGGCAGTTCTTC. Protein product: CAWSVVLAGGQFF.

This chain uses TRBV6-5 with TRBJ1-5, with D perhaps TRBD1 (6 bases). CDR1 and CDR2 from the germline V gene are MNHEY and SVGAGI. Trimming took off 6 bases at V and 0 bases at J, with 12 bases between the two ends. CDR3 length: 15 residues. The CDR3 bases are TGTGCCAGCAGGCCAGGGGAGGCTAGCAATCAGCCCCAGCATTTT. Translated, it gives CASRPGEASNQPQHF.

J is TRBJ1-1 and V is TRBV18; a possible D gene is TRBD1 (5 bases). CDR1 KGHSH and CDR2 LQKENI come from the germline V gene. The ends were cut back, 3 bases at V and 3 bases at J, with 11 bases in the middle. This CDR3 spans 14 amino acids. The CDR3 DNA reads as TGTGCCAGCTCACCCCCAGGGATAGACACTGAAGCTTTCTTT. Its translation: CASSPPGIDTEAFF.

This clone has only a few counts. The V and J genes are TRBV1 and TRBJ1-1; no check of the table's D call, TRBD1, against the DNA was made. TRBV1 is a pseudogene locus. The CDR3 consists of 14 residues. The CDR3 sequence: CTSSPSRGITEAFF. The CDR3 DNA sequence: TGCACCAGCAGCCCATCAAGGGGAATAACTGAAGCTTTCTTT.

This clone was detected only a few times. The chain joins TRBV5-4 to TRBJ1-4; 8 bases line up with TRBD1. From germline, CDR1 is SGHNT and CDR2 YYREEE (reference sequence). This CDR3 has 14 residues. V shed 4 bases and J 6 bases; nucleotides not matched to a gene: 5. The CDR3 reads CASSRGQGDEKLFF. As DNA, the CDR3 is TGTGCCAGCAGCCGTGGACAGGGCGATGAAAAACTGTTTTTT. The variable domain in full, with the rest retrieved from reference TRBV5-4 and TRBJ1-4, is ETGVTQSPTHLIKTRGQQVTLRCSSQSGHNTVSWYQQALGQGPQFIFQYYREEENGRGNFPPRFSGLQFPNYSSELNVNALELDDSALYLCASSRGQGDEKLFFGSGTQLSVL.

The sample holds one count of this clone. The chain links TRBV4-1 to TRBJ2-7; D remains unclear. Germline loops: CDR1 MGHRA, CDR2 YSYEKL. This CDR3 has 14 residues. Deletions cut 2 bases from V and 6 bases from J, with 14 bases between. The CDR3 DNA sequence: TGCGCCAGCAGCCAATCCCGGACGGTGATCGAGCAGTACTTC. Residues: CASSQSRTVIEQYF.

The DNA of the CDR3 is TGTGCCAGCAGCGAGGGACAGGGTGCCTATAATTCACCCCTCCACTTT. It translates to CASSEGQGAYNSPLHF. This chain uses TRBV9 with TRBJ1-6; 9 bases agree with TRBD1. Germline V gene sequence: CDR1 SGDLS, CDR2 YYNGEE. Germline trimming cut 3 bases from V and 2 bases from J; bases unmatched to any gene: 3. There are 16 residues in the CDR3.

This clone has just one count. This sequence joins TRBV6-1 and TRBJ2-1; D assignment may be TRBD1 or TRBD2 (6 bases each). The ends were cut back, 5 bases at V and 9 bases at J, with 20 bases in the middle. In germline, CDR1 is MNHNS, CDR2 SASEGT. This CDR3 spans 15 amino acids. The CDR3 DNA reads TGTGCCAGCAGTAGAGAATGGGGGGCGCAGGGTGAGCAGTTCTTC. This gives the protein CASSREWGAQGEQFF.